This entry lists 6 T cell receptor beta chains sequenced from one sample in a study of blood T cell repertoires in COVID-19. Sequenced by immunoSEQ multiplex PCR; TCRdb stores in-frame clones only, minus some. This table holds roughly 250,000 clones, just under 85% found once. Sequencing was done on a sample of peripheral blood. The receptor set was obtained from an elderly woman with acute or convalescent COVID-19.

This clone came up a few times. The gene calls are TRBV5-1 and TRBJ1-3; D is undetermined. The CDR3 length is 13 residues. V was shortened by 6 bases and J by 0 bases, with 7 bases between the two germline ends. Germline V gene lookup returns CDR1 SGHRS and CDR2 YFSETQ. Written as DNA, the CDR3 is TGCGCCAGCAAGACTGACTCTGGAAACACCATATATTTT. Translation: CASKTDSGNTIYF.

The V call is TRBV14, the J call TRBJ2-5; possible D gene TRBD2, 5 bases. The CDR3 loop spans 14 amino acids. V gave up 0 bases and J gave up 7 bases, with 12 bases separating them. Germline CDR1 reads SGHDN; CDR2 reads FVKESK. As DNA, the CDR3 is TGTGCCAGCAGCCAAGATTTGGAAGGACTGACCCAGTACTTC. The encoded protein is CASSQDLEGLTQYF.

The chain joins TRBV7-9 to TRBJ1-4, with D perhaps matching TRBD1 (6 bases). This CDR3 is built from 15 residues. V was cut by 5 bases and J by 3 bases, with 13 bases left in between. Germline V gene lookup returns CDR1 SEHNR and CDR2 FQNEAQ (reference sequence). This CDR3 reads CASSPRQGSNEKLFF. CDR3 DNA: TGTGCCAGCAGCCCGCGCCAGGGGTCTAATGAAAAACTGTTTTTT.

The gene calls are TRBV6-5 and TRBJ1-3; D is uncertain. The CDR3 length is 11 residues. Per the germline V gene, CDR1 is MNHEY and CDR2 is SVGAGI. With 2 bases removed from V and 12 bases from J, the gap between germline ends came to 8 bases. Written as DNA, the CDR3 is TGTGCCAGCAGTTACGGAGAGCACATATATTTT. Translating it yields CASSYGEHIYF.

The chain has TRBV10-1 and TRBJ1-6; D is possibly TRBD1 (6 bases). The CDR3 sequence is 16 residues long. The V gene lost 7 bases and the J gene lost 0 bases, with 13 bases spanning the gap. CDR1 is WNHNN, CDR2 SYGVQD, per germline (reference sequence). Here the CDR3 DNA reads TGCGCCAGCAACGTACAGGGAAGCTCCTATAATTCACCCCTCCACTTT. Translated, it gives CASNVQGSSYNSPLHF.

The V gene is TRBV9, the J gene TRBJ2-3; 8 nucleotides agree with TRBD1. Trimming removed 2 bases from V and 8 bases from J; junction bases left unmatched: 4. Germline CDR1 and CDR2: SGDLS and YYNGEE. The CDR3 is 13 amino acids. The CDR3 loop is CASSVQGARTQYF. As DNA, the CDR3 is TGTGCCAGCAGCGTCCAGGGGGCCCGTACGCAGTATTTT.